The 22 T cell receptor beta chains presented below share a single source sample, sequenced in a study of T cell repertoires in cytomegalovirus infection. TCRdb ran MiXCR on the reads and lists one entry per CDR3 protein. The sample includes over 300,000 distinct CDR3 sequences, 15% to 20% of them seen just once. What was sequenced was PBMCs. The receptors were sampled from a human donor in good health (CMV status not recorded). Some clones in this sample may be carry-over from other donors' samples.

This chain connects TRBV28 to TRBJ2-1, with 8 bases aligning to TRBD1. With 3 bases clipped from V and 4 bases from J, the junction kept 8 bases outside the gene matches. From germline, CDR1 is MDHEN and CDR2 SYDVKM. The CDR3 is 16 amino acids. CDR3 DNA sequence: TGTGCCAGCAGTTTCTGGGACAGGCGCGCGTACAATGAGCAGTTCTTC. The encoded protein is CASSFWDRRAYNEQFF.

DNA of the CDR3: TGCGCCAGCAGCTTGCAGGGTCCGAATGAAAAACTGTTTTTT. Translated, it gives CASSLQGPNEKLFF. V usage is TRBV5-1 and J usage is TRBJ1-4; D is perhaps TRBD1 (5 bases). This CDR3 is 14 amino acids long. Germline assignment: CDR1 SGHRS and CDR2 YFSETQ. Deletions cut 1 base from V and 5 bases from J, with 9 bases between. Together with reference TRBV5-1 and TRBJ1-4, the CDR3 gives the full variable domain: KAGVTQTPRYLIKTRGQQVTLSCSPISGHRSVSWYQQTPGQGLQFLFEYFSETQRNKGNFPGRFSGRQFSNSRSEMNVSTLELGDSALYLCASSLQGPNEKLFFGSGTQLSVL.

A few counts support this clonotype. The chain employs TRBV11-2 and TRBJ1-4; tentative D call: TRBD1 (5 bases). Germline V lookup: CDR1 SGHAT, CDR2 FQNNGV. This CDR3 has 13 residues. Trimming removed 5 bases at V and 3 bases at J, with 7 bases between. This chain's CDR3 is CASSMGPNEKLFF. CDR3 nucleotides: TGTGCCAGCAGCATGGGACCTAATGAAAAACTGTTTTTT.

The table lists this clonotype with many counts. This chain links TRBV7-9 with TRBJ1-1, with D uncertain. Germline V gene sequence: CDR1 SEHNR, CDR2 FQNEAQ (reference sequence). The length of the CDR3 is 13 residues. The V end lost 5 bases, the J end lost 4 bases, and 11 bases lay between the germline ends. The DNA of the CDR3 is TGTGCCAGCAGCATAGAGGGTCCCACTGAAGCTTTCTTT. Residues: CASSIEGPTEAFF.

The chain has TRBV6-1 and TRBJ2-2; D is uncertain. Trimming took off 6 bases at V and 6 bases at J, with 11 bases between the two ends. Germline lookup yields CDR1 MNHNS and CDR2 SASEGT. The CDR3 sequence is 13 residues long. The CDR3 is CASSVGFAGELFF. Here the CDR3 DNA reads TGTGCCAGCAGCGTGGGGTTCGCCGGGGAGCTGTTTTTT.

In this sample, this clonotype turned up many times. The J gene is TRBJ2-2, the V gene TRBV7-3, with D possibly TRBD2 on 5 matching bases. This CDR3 comprises 14 residues. In germline, CDR1 is SGHTA, CDR2 FQGTGA. V lost 5 bases, J lost 6 bases, and 13 bases lay in between. CDR3 DNA sequence: TGTGCCAGCAGCCTCAATATCGGGGCCGGGGAGCTGTTTTTT. It encodes CASSLNIGAGELFF.

This clonotype was observed a handful of times. CDR3 loop: CASSYRPDTGELFF. CDR3 DNA: TGTGCCAGCAGTTACAGGCCCGACACCGGGGAGCTGTTTTTT. The chain carries TRBV27 and TRBJ2-2, with D possibly TRBD1 on 5 matching bases. Trimming removed 4 bases at V and 3 bases at J, with 9 bases between. This CDR3 spans 14 amino acids. Germline V gene sequence: CDR1 MNHEY, CDR2 SMNVEV (reference sequence).

Concerning this clonotype: A read error may be the cause here, since a much bigger clone is one base away. The chain uses TRBV11-2 and TRBJ2-1; 11 bases map to TRBD2. In germline, CDR1 is SGHAT, CDR2 FQNNGV. The CDR3 runs 19 residues. The CDR3 sequence is CATSFLAGGNRYSYNEQFF. The DNA for the CDR3 is TGTGCCACCAGCTTTCTAGCGGGGGGCAATAGATACTCCTACAATGAGCAGTTCTTC.

This clonotype showed up many times. V and J are TRBV6-1 and TRBJ1-2, with TRBD1 identical over 7 bases. Germline trimming cut 4 bases from V and 4 bases from J; bases unmatched to any gene: 6. CDR3 length: 14 residues. From germline, CDR1 is MNHNS and CDR2 SASEGT. The CDR3 here is CASSGSTGIYGYTF. DNA of the CDR3: TGTGCCAGCAGTGGTTCGACAGGGATCTATGGCTACACCTTC.

This clonotype was counted between two and nine times. This chain uses TRBV12-3 or TRBV12-4 with TRBJ2-2; D may be TRBD1 (6 bases). V lost 4 bases to trimming and J lost 2 bases, with 8 bases between them. The CDR3 is 14 amino acids. The DNA for the CDR3 is TGTGCCAGCAGTTGGACAGACAACACCGGGGAGCTGTTTTTT. This codes for CASSWTDNTGELFF.

The table lists this clonotype with a few counts. This chain uses TRBV2 with TRBJ2-7; D might be TRBD1 or TRBD2, each matching 6 bases. CDR1 and CDR2 from the germline V gene are SNHLY and FYNNEI. The CDR3 consists of 13 residues. Deletions cut 9 bases from V and 2 bases from J, with 14 bases between. DNA of the CDR3: TGTGCCAGTTTTGACGGGGGCCCCTACGAGCAGTACTTC. Its protein is CASFDGGPYEQYF.

This clonotype was detected only a few times. The chain employs TRBV6-6 and TRBJ2-2; possibly TRBD2 for D (5 bases). Trimming removed 0 bases from V and 5 bases from J, with 13 bases in between. This CDR3 contains 16 residues. The germline CDR1 and CDR2 sequences are MNHNY and SVGAGI (reference sequence). CDR3 sequence (DNA): TGTGCCAGCAGTTACTCGTCAACTAGTAGGACCGGGGAGCTGTTTTTT. Its translation: CASSYSSTSRTGELFF.

This clonotype was recorded many times. This rearrangement joins TRBV14 to TRBJ1-1, with 10 bases lining up with TRBD1. Per the germline V gene, CDR1 is SGHDN and CDR2 is FVKESK. CDR3 size: 14 residues. Trimming removed 4 bases from V and 4 bases from J; junction bases left unmatched: 3. The CDR3 coding sequence is TGTGCCAGCAGCCCCCGGACAGGGGGCACTGAAGCTTTCTTT. It translates to CASSPRTGGTEAFF.

There are many counts of this clonotype. The chain joins TRBV2 to TRBJ1-5, with no clear D. The CDR3 loop spans 18 amino acids. The ends were cut back, 4 bases at V and 5 bases at J, with 24 bases in the middle. Germline V gene data show CDR1 as SNHLY and CDR2 as FYNNEI. CDR3 loop: CASSGPLSLPSDHQPQHF. DNA of the CDR3: TGTGCCAGCAGTGGCCCGCTCAGTCTACCATCAGATCATCAGCCCCAGCATTTT.

This clonotype was detected once. A read error may account for a junction end that differs from germline. The chain has TRBV12-3 or TRBV12-4 and TRBJ2-2; D is perhaps TRBD2 (6 bases). The length of the CDR3 is 15 residues. The CDR3 DNA is TGTGCCAGCAGTTTTGGGGGGTCGAAAACCGGGGAGCTGTTTTTT. The encoded protein is CASSFGGSKTGELFF.

The rearrangement joins TRBV6-2 or TRBV6-3 to TRBJ1-5; possible D gene TRBD1, 5 bases. CDR1 and CDR2 (germline): MNHEY, SVGEGT. This CDR3 has 14 residues. Trimming took 2 bases from V and 3 from J, leaving 8 bases between them. The CDR3 reads CASSYTGFNQPQHF. CDR3 DNA: TGTGCCAGCAGTTACACAGGTTTCAATCAGCCCCAGCATTTT.

This clonotype occurred many times. This chain joins TRBV5-6 and TRBJ2-1; D remains ambiguous. Trimming left V 7 bases short and J 3 bases short, with 8 bases between. Germline loops: CDR1 SGHDT, CDR2 YYEEEE. CDR3 length: 12 amino acids. The CDR3, as DNA: TGTGCCAGCCAGGATTTCTACAATGAGCAGTTCTTC. Protein: CASQDFYNEQFF.

Worth noting for this clonotype: This sequence may be a read error, since a much larger clone differs from it by one base. The rearrangement uses TRBV20-1 and TRBJ1-5; tentatively, D is TRBD1 (5 bases). CDR1 and CDR2 from the germline V gene are DFQATT and SNEGSKA (reference sequence). This CDR3 is 12 amino acids long. CDR3 bases: TGCAGTGCCACAGGTGGCAATCAGGCCCAGCATTTT. This encodes CSATGGNQAQHF.

This clonotype was observed a few times. This chain uses TRBV4-3 with TRBJ2-2, with unresolved D. The V gene's germline CDR1 is LGHNA and CDR2 YSLEER. The CDR3 totals 15 residues. V lost 1 base to trimming and J lost 6 bases, with 12 bases between them. CDR3: CASSQGVGWPGELFF. For the CDR3, the DNA is TGCGCCAGCAGCCAAGGAGTAGGGTGGCCCGGGGAGCTGTTTTTT.

The chain has TRBV4-2 and TRBJ2-7, with D uncertain. Trimming stripped 4 bases from V and 5 bases from J, with 18 bases between. CDR3 size: 15 residues. Germline values: CDR1 LGHNA, CDR2 YNFKEQ. Written as DNA, the CDR3 is TGTGCCAGCAGCCTCGAGGCAGCCGGTTTTGACGAGCAGTACTTC. It specifies CASSLEAAGFDEQYF.

This clonotype was seen at least ten times. J is TRBJ2-1 and V is TRBV5-1; the D gene could be TRBD1 or TRBD2 (5 bases each). The germline gives CDR1 SGHRS, CDR2 YFSETQ. Trimming took 4 bases from V and 0 from J, leaving 17 bases between them. The length of the CDR3 is 17 residues. CDR3 nucleotides: TGCGCCAGCAGCCCTAATCGGGCAGGGAGCTCCTACAATGAGCAGTTCTTC. This encodes CASSPNRAGSSYNEQFF.

The chain carries TRBV19 and TRBJ2-5; 11 nucleotides align to TRBD2. After removal of 3 bases from V and 3 bases from J, the junction contained 12 bases not matched to a gene. Per germline, CDR1 LNHDA and CDR2 SQIVND (reference sequence). There are 18 residues in the CDR3. CDR3 amino acids: CASSMDLKLAGVEETQYF. The CDR3 nucleotides are TGTGCCAGTAGTATGGACCTAAAACTAGCGGGGGTGGAAGAGACCCAGTACTTC. Combining the CDR3 with reference TRBV19 and TRBJ2-5 gives the whole variable domain DGGITQSPKYLFRKEGQNVTLSCEQNLNHDAMYWYRQDPGQGLRLIYYSQIVNDFQKGDIAEGYSVSREKKESFPLTVTSAQKNPTAFYLCASSMDLKLAGVEETQYFGPGTRLLVL.